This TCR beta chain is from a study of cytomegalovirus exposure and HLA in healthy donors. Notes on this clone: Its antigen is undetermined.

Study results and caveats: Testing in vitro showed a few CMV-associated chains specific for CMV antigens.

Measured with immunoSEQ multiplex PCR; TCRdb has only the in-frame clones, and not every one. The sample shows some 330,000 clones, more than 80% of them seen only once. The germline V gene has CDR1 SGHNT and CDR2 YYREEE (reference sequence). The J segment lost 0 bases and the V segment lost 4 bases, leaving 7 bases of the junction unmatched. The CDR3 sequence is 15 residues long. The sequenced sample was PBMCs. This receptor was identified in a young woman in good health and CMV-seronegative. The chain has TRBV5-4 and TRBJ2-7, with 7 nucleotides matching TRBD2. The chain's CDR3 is CASSHKRGDSYEQYF. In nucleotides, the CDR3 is TGTGCCAGCAGCCATAAGCGGGGCGACTCCTACGAGCAGTACTTC.